One T cell receptor beta chain is described in this entry. Its matching antigen is unknown. V was pared by 5 bases and J by 5 bases, with 10 bases of the junction left unmatched. The CDR3 totals 18 residues. Germline CDR1 SEHNR, CDR2 FQNEAQ (reference sequence). Together with a sample-barcoded 5' primer, a J-beta primer mix was included in a second PCR lasting roughly 6 to 12 cycles. TCRdb analysed the 5' RACE reads with MiXCR anew, one entry per CDR3 protein. There are under 1 million distinct CDR3 sequences in the sample; roughly 44% occur only once, and about 21% lies in the top ten. The sample belongs to a study of blood T cells in healthy people across ages. Findings of the study overall: Per-million-T-cell TCR beta diversity fell roughly linearly with age.

This TCR was sampled from a man in his sixties in good health. Sequencing was performed on blood. The V and J genes are TRBV7-9 and TRBJ2-1, with TRBD2 matching 15 bases. In DNA, the CDR3 is TGTGCCAGCAGCCCAGAGGGGGGACTAGCGGGGGGTAACAATGAGCAGTTCTTC. Its protein product is CASSPEGGLAGGNNEQFF.